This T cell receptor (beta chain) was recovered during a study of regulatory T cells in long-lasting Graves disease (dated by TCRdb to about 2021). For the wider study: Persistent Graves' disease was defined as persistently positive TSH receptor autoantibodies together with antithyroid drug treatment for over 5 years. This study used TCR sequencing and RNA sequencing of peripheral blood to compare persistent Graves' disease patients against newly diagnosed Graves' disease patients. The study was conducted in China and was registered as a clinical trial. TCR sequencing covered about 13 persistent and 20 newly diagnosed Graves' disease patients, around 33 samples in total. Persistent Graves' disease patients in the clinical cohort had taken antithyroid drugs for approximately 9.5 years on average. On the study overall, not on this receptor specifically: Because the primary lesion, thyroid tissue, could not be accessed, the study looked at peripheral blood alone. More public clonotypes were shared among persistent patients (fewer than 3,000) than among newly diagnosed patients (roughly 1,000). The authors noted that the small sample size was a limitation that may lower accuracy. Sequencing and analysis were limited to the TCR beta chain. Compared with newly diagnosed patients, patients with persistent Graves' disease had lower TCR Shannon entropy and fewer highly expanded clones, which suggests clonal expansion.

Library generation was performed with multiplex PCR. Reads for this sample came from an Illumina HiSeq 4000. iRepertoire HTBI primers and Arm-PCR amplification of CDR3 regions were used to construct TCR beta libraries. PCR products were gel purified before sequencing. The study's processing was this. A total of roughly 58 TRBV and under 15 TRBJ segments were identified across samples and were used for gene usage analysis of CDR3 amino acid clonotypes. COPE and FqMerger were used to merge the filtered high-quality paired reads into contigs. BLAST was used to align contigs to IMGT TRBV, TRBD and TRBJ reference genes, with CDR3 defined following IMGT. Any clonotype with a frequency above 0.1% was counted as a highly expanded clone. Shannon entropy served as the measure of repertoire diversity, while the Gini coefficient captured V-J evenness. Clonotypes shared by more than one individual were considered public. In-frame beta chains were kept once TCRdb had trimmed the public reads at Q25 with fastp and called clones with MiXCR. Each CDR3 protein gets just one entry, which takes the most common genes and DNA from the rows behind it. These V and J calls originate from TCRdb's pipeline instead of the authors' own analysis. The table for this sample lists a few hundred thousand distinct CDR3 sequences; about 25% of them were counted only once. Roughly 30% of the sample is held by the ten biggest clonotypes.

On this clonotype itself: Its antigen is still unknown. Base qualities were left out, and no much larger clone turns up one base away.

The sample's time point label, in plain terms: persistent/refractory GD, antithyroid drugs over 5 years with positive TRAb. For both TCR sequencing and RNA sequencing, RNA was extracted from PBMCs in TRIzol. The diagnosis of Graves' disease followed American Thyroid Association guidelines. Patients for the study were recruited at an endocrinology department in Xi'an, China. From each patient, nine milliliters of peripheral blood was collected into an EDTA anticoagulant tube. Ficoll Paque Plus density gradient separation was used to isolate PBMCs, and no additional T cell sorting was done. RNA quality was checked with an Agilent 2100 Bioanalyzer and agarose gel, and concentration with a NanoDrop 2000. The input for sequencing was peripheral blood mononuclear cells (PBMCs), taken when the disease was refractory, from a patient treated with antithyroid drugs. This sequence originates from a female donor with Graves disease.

The CDR3: CASSSDRSPYYEQYF. The DNA sequence follows: TGTGCCAGCAGCTCGGACAGAAGCCCTTATTACGAGCAGTACTTC. The V gene is TRBV5-6 and the J gene is TRBJ2-7; a tentative D call is TRBD1 (6 bases match). Trimming at the junction amounts to 3 bases on V and 4 bases on J, and the germline ends lie 17 bases apart. There are 15 amino acids in the CDR3, from cysteine to phenylalanine inclusive. The entry retains the CDR3 DNA only, 45 bases that are in frame from base 1. CDR1 SGHDT and CDR2 YYEEEE were looked up in the germline V gene.